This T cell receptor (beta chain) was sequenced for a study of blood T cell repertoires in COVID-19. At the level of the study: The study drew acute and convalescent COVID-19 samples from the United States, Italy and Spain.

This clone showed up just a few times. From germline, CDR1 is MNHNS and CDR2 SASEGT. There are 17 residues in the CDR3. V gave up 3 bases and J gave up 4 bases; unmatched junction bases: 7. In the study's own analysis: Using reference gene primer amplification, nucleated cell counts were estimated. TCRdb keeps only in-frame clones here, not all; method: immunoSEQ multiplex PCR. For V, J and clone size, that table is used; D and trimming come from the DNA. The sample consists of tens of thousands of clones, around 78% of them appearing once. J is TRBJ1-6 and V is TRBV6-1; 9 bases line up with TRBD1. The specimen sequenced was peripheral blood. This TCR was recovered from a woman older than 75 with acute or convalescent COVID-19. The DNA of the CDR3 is TGTGCCAGCAGTGAGAAGCCACAGGGGGCGTATAATTCACCCCTCCACTTT. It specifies CASSEKPQGAYNSPLHF.